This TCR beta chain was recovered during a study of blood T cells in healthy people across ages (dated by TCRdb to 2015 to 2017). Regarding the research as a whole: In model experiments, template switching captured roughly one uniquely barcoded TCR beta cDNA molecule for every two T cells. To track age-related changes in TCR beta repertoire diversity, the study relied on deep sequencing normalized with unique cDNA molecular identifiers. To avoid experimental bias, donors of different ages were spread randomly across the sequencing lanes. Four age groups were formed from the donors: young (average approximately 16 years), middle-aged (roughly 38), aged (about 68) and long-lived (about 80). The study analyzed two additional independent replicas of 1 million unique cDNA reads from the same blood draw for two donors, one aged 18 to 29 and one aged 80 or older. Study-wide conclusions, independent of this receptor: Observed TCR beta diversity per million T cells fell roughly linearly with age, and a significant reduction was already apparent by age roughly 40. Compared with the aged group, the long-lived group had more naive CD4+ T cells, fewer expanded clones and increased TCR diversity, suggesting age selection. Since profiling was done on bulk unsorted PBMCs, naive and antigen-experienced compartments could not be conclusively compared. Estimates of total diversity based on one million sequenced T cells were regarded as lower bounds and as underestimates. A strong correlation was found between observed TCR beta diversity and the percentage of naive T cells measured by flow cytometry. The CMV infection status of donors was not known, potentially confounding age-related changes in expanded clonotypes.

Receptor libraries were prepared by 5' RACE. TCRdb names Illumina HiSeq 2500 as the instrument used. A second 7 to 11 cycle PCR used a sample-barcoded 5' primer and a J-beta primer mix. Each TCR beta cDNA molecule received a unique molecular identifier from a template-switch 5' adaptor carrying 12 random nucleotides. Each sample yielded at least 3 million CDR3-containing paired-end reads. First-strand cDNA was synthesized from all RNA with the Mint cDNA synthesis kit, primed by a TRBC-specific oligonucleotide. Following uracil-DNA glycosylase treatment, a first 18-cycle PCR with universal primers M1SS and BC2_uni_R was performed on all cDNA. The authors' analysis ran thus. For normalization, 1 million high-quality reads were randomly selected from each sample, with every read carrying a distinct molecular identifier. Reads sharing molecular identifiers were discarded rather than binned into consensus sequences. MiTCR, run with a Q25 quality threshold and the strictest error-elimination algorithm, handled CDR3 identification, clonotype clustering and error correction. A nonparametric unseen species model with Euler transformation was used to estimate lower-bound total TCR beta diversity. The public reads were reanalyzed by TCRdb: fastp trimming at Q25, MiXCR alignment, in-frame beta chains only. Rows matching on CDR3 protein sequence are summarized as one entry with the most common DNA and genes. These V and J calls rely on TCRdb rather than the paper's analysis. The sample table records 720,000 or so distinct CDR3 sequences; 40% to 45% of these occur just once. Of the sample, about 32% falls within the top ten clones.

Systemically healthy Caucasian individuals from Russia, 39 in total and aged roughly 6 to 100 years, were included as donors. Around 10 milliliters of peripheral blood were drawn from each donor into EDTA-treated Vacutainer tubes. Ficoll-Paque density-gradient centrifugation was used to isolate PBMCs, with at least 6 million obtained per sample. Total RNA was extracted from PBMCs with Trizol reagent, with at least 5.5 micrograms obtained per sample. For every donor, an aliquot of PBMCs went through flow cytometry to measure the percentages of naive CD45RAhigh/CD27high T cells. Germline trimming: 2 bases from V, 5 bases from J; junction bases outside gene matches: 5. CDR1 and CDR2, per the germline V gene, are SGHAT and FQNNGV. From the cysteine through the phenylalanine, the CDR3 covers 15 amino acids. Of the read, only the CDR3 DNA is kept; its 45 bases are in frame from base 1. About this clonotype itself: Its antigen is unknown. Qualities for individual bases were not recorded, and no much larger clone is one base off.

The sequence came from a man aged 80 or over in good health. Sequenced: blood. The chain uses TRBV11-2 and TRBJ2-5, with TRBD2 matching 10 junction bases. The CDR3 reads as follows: CASSLLAGAPETQYF. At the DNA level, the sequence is TGTGCCAGCAGCTTACTAGCGGGAGCCCCCGAGACCCAGTACTTC.